This TCR beta chain was obtained from a study of long-term antiretroviral therapy in people with HIV. Study results and caveats: The study found narrower CDR3 length ranges in HIV repertoires than in controls.

On this clone itself: The antigen is not known.

The germline V and J ends were trimmed by 2 bases and 0 bases, with 11 bases remaining between them. The CDR3 has 16 residues. In germline, CDR1 is SGHAT, CDR2 FQNNGV. Assay version v3.0 of immunoSEQ was used, and it was run at survey level. Here immunoSEQ multiplex PCR was the method, and the copy in TCRdb shows in-frame clones only, minus some. The sample yields about 20,000 clones, around 92% seen once. The rearrangement uses TRBV11-2 and TRBJ1-3, with D tentatively TRBD1 (5 bases). This TCR derives from a woman aged 45 to 65 with HIV. The sequencing here drew on unsorted PBMCs, taken 4.4 years after starting antiretroviral therapy. CDR3 loop: CASSLLGRFSGNTIYF. The CDR3 DNA follows: TGTGCCAGCAGCTTATTGGGGCGGTTCTCTGGAAACACCATATATTTT.